The rows below give T cell receptor beta chains drawn from one sample of a study of cytomegalovirus exposure and HLA in healthy donors. Assay: immunoSEQ multiplex PCR; the TCRdb copy retains only in-frame clones and omits some. The sample contains about 110,000 clones, nearly 70% of which appear only once. The sequenced material came from PBMCs. These receptors originate from a woman aged 70-85 years in good health and CMV-seropositive. CDR3s include the opening cysteine and the closing phenylalanine or tryptophan. The D gene is left open where the match is weak. Expanded clones get a size class; other rows say once, few or many, or leave the size out.

D: TRBD1; size: -; V: TRBV10-3; J: TRBJ1-4; CDR3: CAISAGTGGEKLFF; DNA: TGTGCCATCAGTGCCGGGACAGGGGGTGAAAAACTGTTTTTT
D: TRBD1; size: -; V: TRBV6-6; J: TRBJ1-1; CDR3: CASSYPATGTGVAFF; DNA: TGTGCCAGCAGTTACCCGGCGACGGGGACAGGGGTAGCTTTCTTT
D: -; size: -; V: TRBV2; J: TRBJ2-7; CDR3: CASRGWGSEQYF; DNA: TGTGCCAGCAGAGGGTGGGGCAGTGAGCAGTACTTC
D: -; size: -; V: TRBV7-9; J: TRBJ1-1; CDR3: CASSLVGRGGSNTEAFF; DNA: TGTGCCAGCAGCTTAGTAGGGCGGGGGGGGTCGAACACTGAAGCTTTCTTT
D: -; size: few; V: TRBV7-7; J: TRBJ2-5; CDR3: CASSSGGGAGGTQYF; DNA: TGTGCTAGCAGCTCAGGAGGCGGGGCCGGCGGGACCCAGTACTTC
D: TRBD1; size: -; V: TRBV19; J: TRBJ1-5; CDR3: CASSSAGTGVQPQHF; DNA: TGTGCCAGTTCATCCGCCGGGACAGGGGTTCAGCCCCAGCATTTT
D: -; size: -; V: TRBV30; J: TRBJ2-3; CDR3: CAWSAQTGGDTQYF; DNA: TGTGCCTGGAGTGCCCAGACAGGCGGAGATACGCAGTATTTT
D: -; size: once; V: TRBV2; J: TRBJ2-5; CDR3: CASKGAGAETQYF; DNA: TGTGCCAGCAAAGGGGCGGGGGCAGAGACCCAGTACTTC
D: TRBD2; size: -; V: TRBV30; J: TRBJ2-1; CDR3: CAWSVHRGVINEQFF; DNA: TGTGCCTGGAGTGTACACCGGGGGGTGATAAATGAGCAGTTCTTC
D: -; size: -; V: TRBV19; J: TRBJ1-1; CDR3: CASIRGPNTEAFF; DNA: TGTGCCAGTATAAGGGGCCCGAACACTGAAGCTTTCTTT
D: -; size: once; V: TRBV6-6; J: TRBJ2-5; CDR3: CASSPRDIHLWETQYF; DNA: TGTGCCAGCAGCCCAAGGGACATCCACCTTTGGGAGACCCAGTACTTC
D: TRBD1; size: -; V: TRBV19; J: TRBJ2-1; CDR3: CASSVDRVPYNEQFF; DNA: TGTGCCAGTAGTGTCGACAGGGTGCCCTACAATGAGCAGTTCTTC
D: TRBD1; size: -; V: TRBV5-6; J: TRBJ1-4; CDR3: CASSVEVGGTENEKLFF; DNA: TGTGCCAGCAGCGTGGAGGTCGGCGGGACAGAAAATGAAAAACTGTTTTTT
D: -; size: -; V: TRBV7-9; J: TRBJ1-1; CDR3: CSSSPRQLEAFF; DNA: TGTTCCAGCAGCCCTCGACAGCTTGAAGCTTTCTTT
D: -; size: -; V: TRBV1; J: TRBJ2-1; CDR3: CTSGRYNEQFF; DNA: TGCACCAGCGGGAGGTACAATGAGCAGTTCTTC
D: TRBD2; size: -; V: TRBV5-4; J: TRBJ2-1; CDR3: CASSRWGGMDNEQFF; DNA: TGTGCCAGCAGCCGATGGGGGGGGATGGACAATGAGCAGTTCTTC
D: -; size: -; V: TRBV27; J: TRBJ2-7; CDR3: CASKTKESYEQYF; DNA: TGTGCCAGCAAGACTAAGGAGAGCTACGAGCAGTACTTC
D: TRBD1; size: -; V: TRBV7-2; J: TRBJ2-5; CDR3: CASSSGQGVGETQYF; DNA: TGTGCCAGCAGCTCGGGACAGGGGGTAGGGGAGACCCAGTACTTC
D: TRBD1; size: -; V: TRBV19; J: TRBJ1-2; CDR3: CASSILPGQGTDGYTF; DNA: TGTGCCAGTAGTATTCTCCCGGGACAGGGGACAGATGGCTACACCTTC
D: -; size: -; V: TRBV7-9; J: TRBJ1-3; CDR3: CASSLKRPRAGNTIYF; DNA: TGTGCCAGCAGCTTAAAACGGCCGCGGGCTGGAAACACCATATATTTT
D: TRBD1; size: once; V: TRBV11-2; J: TRBJ1-2; CDR3: CASSPSLLGTGGYTF; DNA: TGTGCCAGCAGCCCCTCGCTTCTGGGGACAGGGGGCTACACCTTC
D: -; size: once; V: TRBV30; J: TRBJ1-1; CDR3: CAWSVRWPHQMNTEAFF; DNA: TGTGCCTGGAGTGTACGTTGGCCGCACCAGATGAACACTGAAGCTTTCTTT
D: -; size: -; V: TRBV7-2; J: TRBJ2-5; CDR3: CASSLFRQETQYF; DNA: TGTGCCAGCAGCTTATTCCGGCAAGAGACCCAGTACTTC
D: -; size: -; V: TRBV10-3; J: TRBJ2-1; CDR3: CAILGDTNEQFF; DNA: TGTGCCATCCTAGGTGATACCAATGAGCAGTTCTTC
D: -; size: -; V: TRBV4-2; J: TRBJ2-5; CDR3: CATAADRWETQYF; DNA: TGTGCCACGGCAGCGGACCGTTGGGAGACCCAGTACTTC
D: -; size: -; V: TRBV6-5; J: TRBJ2-7; CDR3: CASRLRQVILYEQYF; DNA: TGTGCCAGCAGACTTCGACAGGTAATCCTCTACGAGCAGTACTTC
D: -; size: -; V: TRBV5-1; J: TRBJ2-2; CDR3: CASSSRTAITGELFF; DNA: TGCGCCAGCAGCTCGAGGACAGCGATCACCGGGGAGCTGTTTTTT
D: TRBD1; size: -; V: TRBV14; J: TRBJ1-1; CDR3: CASSQDRGTEAFF; DNA: TGTGCCAGCAGCCAGGACAGGGGCACTGAAGCTTTCTTT
D: TRBD1; size: -; V: TRBV10-3; J: TRBJ2-7; CDR3: CAVTGAYEQYF; DNA: TGTGCCGTCACAGGGGCCTACGAGCAGTACTTC
D: TRBD1; size: -; V: TRBV28; J: TRBJ1-5; CDR3: CASRSPGTGNQPQHF; DNA: TGTGCCAGCAGGTCTCCCGGGACAGGTAATCAGCCCCAGCATTTT
D: -; size: -; V: TRBV11-2; J: TRBJ2-6; CDR3: CASSLMTVGANVLTF; DNA: TGTGCCAGCAGCTTAATGACAGTTGGGGCCAACGTCCTGACTTTC
D: -; size: -; V: TRBV20-1; J: TRBJ1-2; CDR3: CSADGGAF; DNA: TGCAGTGCGGATGGCGGTGCCTTC
D: TRBD2; size: -; V: TRBV4-3; J: TRBJ2-1; CDR3: CASSQGGGGILDEQFF; DNA: TGCGCCAGCAGCCAAGGAGGCGGGGGGATTCTAGATGAGCAGTTCTTC
D: -; size: -; V: TRBV27; J: TRBJ2-7; CDR3: CASSLAAGGRAVQYF; DNA: TGTGCCAGCAGTTTGGCCGCAGGGGGGAGAGCTGTGCAGTACTTC
D: TRBD1; size: few; V: TRBV19; J: TRBJ1-5; CDR3: CASSPRGQLNQPQHF; DNA: TGTGCCAGTAGTCCAAGGGGACAGCTCAATCAGCCCCAGCATTTT
D: -; size: -; V: TRBV12-5; J: TRBJ1-1; CDR3: CASGLYTYTEAFF; DNA: TGTGCTAGTGGTTTGTACACCTACACTGAAGCTTTCTTT
D: -; size: -; V: TRBV11-2; J: TRBJ2-7; CDR3: CASSLDAADYEQYF; DNA: TGTGCCAGCAGTTTGGATGCGGCTGACTACGAGCAGTACTTC
D: -; size: -; V: TRBV5-4; J: TRBJ1-4; CDR3: CASSSLRDEKLFF; DNA: TGTGCCAGCAGCTCCCTCAGGGATGAAAAACTGTTTTTT
D: -; size: few; V: TRBV7-9; J: TRBJ1-1; CDR3: CASSFGGDRTEAFF; DNA: TGTGCCAGCAGCTTCGGGGGGGACCGCACTGAAGCTTTCTTT
D: TRBD1; size: -; V: TRBV2; J: TRBJ1-1; CDR3: CASRDRGGNTEAFF; DNA: TGTGCCAGCAGAGACAGGGGCGGTAACACTGAAGCTTTCTTT
D: -; size: -; V: TRBV19; J: TRBJ1-4; CDR3: CASSIGQSNEKLFF; DNA: TGTGCCAGTAGTATTGGACAGTCTAATGAAAAACTGTTTTTT
D: -; size: -; V: TRBV19; J: TRBJ2-5; CDR3: CASSSQGETQYF; DNA: TGTGCCAGTAGTTCCCAGGGGGAGACCCAGTACTTC
D: -; size: -; V: TRBV10-3; J: TRBJ1-3; CDR3: CAISEWGGLSGNTIYF; DNA: TGTGCCATCAGTGAGTGGGGGGGACTCTCTGGAAACACCATATATTTT
D: -; size: once; V: TRBV25-1; J: TRBJ1-2; CDR3: CASSEPLRTANYGYTF; DNA: TGTGCCAGCAGTGAACCCTTACGAACGGCTAACTATGGCTACACCTTC
D: -; size: -; V: TRBV7-2; J: TRBJ1-2; CDR3: CASSEKAGAGTGGYTF; DNA: TGTGCCAGCAGCGAAAAGGCAGGGGCAGGGACGGGAGGCTACACCTTC
D: TRBD2; size: -; V: TRBV30; J: TRBJ2-5; CDR3: CAWAGGKTQYF; DNA: TGTGCCTGGGCGGGGGGCAAGACCCAGTACTTC
D: -; size: -; V: TRBV4-1; J: TRBJ1-5; CDR3: CASSQVGVGQPQHF; DNA: TGCGCCAGCAGCCAAGTAGGGGTAGGGCAGCCCCAGCATTTT
D: -; size: -; V: TRBV5-1; J: TRBJ1-1; CDR3: CASRRDGGLNTEAFF; DNA: TGCGCCAGCAGAAGGGACGGGGGGTTGAACACTGAAGCTTTCTTT
D: TRBD2; size: -; V: TRBV5-1; J: TRBJ2-3; CDR3: CASSWGGVTDTQYF; DNA: TGCGCCAGCAGCTGGGGGGGGGTCACAGATACGCAGTATTTT
D: TRBD2; size: -; V: TRBV4-1; J: TRBJ2-3; CDR3: CASSHLLAGGPDTQYF; DNA: TGCGCCAGCAGCCATCTACTAGCGGGGGGCCCAGATACGCAGTATTTT
D: -; size: few; V: TRBV5-5; J: TRBJ2-7; CDR3: CASSTGLSSPYEQYF; DNA: TGTGCCAGCAGTACCGGACTGTCATCACCCTACGAGCAGTACTTC
D: -; size: -; V: TRBV29-1; J: TRBJ2-7; CDR3: CSVEETGTGEQYF; DNA: TGCAGCGTTGAAGAGACAGGAACCGGCGAGCAGTACTTC
D: TRBD1; size: -; V: TRBV19; J: TRBJ1-5; CDR3: CASSPPRGQTSNQPQHF; DNA: TGTGCCAGTAGTCCTCCCCGGGGACAGACTAGCAATCAGCCCCAGCATTTT
D: -; size: -; V: TRBV5-8; J: TRBJ2-2; CDR3: CASSEGTSSWELFF; DNA: TGTGCCAGCAGTGAGGGGACATCCTCCTGGGAGCTGTTTTTT
D: -; size: few; V: TRBV20-1; J: TRBJ2-5; CDR3: CSARSTLQYF; DNA: TGCAGTGCCCGGAGTACCTTACAGTACTTC
D: TRBD1; size: few; V: TRBV6-5; J: TRBJ1-1; CDR3: CASSFGTGNLNTEAFF; DNA: TGTGCCAGCAGTTTTGGGACAGGGAACTTGAACACTGAAGCTTTCTTT
D: -; size: -; V: TRBV27; J: TRBJ2-5; CDR3: CASSSRQLQETQYF; DNA: TGTGCCAGCAGTTCCCGACAGTTGCAAGAGACCCAGTACTTC